The clone carrying this T cell receptor (beta chain) was picked up a small number of times. Its target is not known. These data belong to a study of T-cell memory formation after mild COVID-19. TCR alpha and TCR beta cDNA libraries with sample barcodes and UMIs came from 5'RACE using constant-segment primers. TCRdb itself ran the 5' RACE reads through MiXCR, one entry per CDR3 protein. Among 270,000 or so distinct CDR3 sequences listed, over 15% were seen once. With 3 bases removed from V and 4 bases from J, the gap between germline ends came to 10 bases. Looked up from germline, CDR1 is SGHNT and CDR2 is YYREEE (reference sequence). The CDR3 contains 13 residues. Findings of the study overall: Clones which contracted sat mainly in CM and EM if CD4+, and in EMRA if CD8+.

This sequence was found in a man aged 18 to 30 who had mild COVID-19 (a few samples of this study predate the infection). Cell type and time point are not known. Material: PBMCs or a T cell subset sorted from them (not recorded which). This rearrangement joins TRBV5-4 to TRBJ1-1, with D unresolved. Written as DNA, the CDR3 is TGTGCCAGCAGCTGGGGAGCTAGCACTGAAGCTTTCTTT. Its translation: CASSWGASTEAFF.